This T cell receptor (beta chain) appears in the sequencing data of a study of blood T cell repertoires in COVID-19. For the study at large: The United States, Italy and Spain were the sources of the acute and convalescent COVID-19 samples. PBMCs, B-cell-depleted T cells, or T cells were the source of the cDNA or gDNA that made up the material.

As originally analysed: Estimation of nucleated cell counts relied on the amplification of reference gene primers. Assay: immunoSEQ multiplex PCR; the TCRdb copy retains only in-frame clones and omits some. Clonal size and the V and J genes are those of that table, whereas D and trimming came from the DNA. The data contain around 270,000 clones, roughly 86% of them singletons. Sequencing input: peripheral blood. The sequence derives from a man between 35 and 55 years old who had recovered from COVID-19.

DNA for the CDR3: TGTGCCAGCGCATCTAGCGGAGTTGGCTATGGCTACACCTTC. Translated: CASASSGVGYGYTF. J is TRBJ1-2 and V is TRBV5-4; D not resolved. The V gene's germline CDR1 is SGHNT and CDR2 YYREEE (reference sequence). This CDR3 comprises 14 residues. The germline V and J ends were trimmed by 7 bases and 4 bases, with 17 bases remaining between them.